This TCR beta chain comes out of a study of blood T cell repertoires in COVID-19. Study-level information: Sources were T cells, B-cell-depleted T cells, or PBMCs; the material itself was cDNA or gDNA.

Original processing notes: The assay estimated nucleated cells by amplifying reference gene primers. Sequencing used immunoSEQ multiplex PCR; TCRdb keeps in-frame clones, though not all of them. The D gene and trimming were derived from the DNA, and the V and J assignments and clone size from that table. The sample contains approximately 81,000 clones, approximately 78% of which appear only once. Germline CDR1 LNHDA, CDR2 SQIVND (reference sequence). J lost 7 bases, V lost 4 bases, and 16 bases had no gene match. The CDR3 length is 17 residues. Material for sequencing was peripheral blood. The V and J genes are TRBV19 and TRBJ1-1; 9 bases are shared with TRBD1. This sequence was found in a human donor in a cohort sampled during active COVID-19. CDR3 in DNA: TGTGCCAGTAGTAACTACCGGGACAGGGTAGGAATGGGTGAAGCTTTCTTT. Protein sequence: CASSNYRDRVGMGEAFF.